The text below deals with one T cell receptor beta chain. The data originate from a study of CD8+ T cells in alopecia areata. The CDR3 runs 17 residues. V lost 0 bases and J lost 4; bases outside the gene matches: 6. Looked up from germline, CDR1 is LGHNA and CDR2 is YNFKEQ. Sequencing relied on a cDNA template that was reverse transcribed from extracted RNA. Clones were sequenced by immunoSEQ multiplex PCR, and TCRdb holds only the in-frame ones, with some missing. The sample has more than 200,000 clones, roughly 69% seen once; the top ten hold more than 0.95%. Researchers gathered lesional scalp punch biopsies and peripheral blood from patients with alopecia areata.

The material sequenced was CD4+ T cells sorted from blood, taken at week 0. The chain carries TRBV4-2 and TRBJ2-2, with 9 bases identical to TRBD1. The TCR originated in a human donor with alopecia areata. CDR3 protein: CASSQESRTGVTGELFF. Written as DNA, the CDR3 is TGTGCCAGCAGCCAAGAGAGTAGGACAGGGGTCACCGGGGAGCTGTTTTTT.